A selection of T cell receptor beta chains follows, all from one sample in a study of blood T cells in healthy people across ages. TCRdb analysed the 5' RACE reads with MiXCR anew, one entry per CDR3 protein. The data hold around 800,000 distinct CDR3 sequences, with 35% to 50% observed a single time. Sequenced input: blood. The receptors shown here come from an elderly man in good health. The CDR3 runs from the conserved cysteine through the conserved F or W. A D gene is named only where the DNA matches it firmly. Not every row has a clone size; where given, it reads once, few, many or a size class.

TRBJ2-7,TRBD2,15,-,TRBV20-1,TGCAGTGGTAACCAGGCCGGCGGGAGTATCCACGAGCAGTACTTC,CSGNQAGGSIHEQYF
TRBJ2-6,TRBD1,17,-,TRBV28,TGTGCCAGCAGTTTATTCGGACAGGGTTCTGGGGCCAACGTCCTGACTTTC,CASSLFGQGSGANVLTF
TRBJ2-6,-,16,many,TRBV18,TGTGCCAGCTCACCCAGCAGCGGGTTTGGGGCCAACGTCCTGACTTTC,CASSPSSGFGANVLTF
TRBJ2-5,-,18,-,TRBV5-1,TGCGCCAGCAGCTCAAACGTCGGCGGACCAAGATCCTGGGAGACCCAGTACTTC,CASSSNVGGPRSWETQYF
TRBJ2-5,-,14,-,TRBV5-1,TGCGCCAGCAGCTTTGACTCCGGTACGGAGACCCAGTACTTC,CASSFDSGTETQYF
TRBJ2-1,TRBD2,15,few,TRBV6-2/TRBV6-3,TGTGCCAGCAGCCACAGGCCTAGCGGGAGTAATGAGCAGTTCTTC,CASSHRPSGSNEQFF
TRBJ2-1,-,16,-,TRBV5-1,TGCGCCAGCAGCTTGGCCGAGCGGGCCGCCTACAATGAGCAGTTCTTC,CASSLAERAAYNEQFF
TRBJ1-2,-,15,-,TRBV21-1,TGTGCCAGCAGCGCCCTGAGGTTAGGAGGCTATGGCTACACCTTC,CASSALRLGGYGYTF
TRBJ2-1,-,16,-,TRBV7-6,TGTGCCAGCAGCTCCAGTCTTGGACTATTGGGTAATGAGCAGTTCTTC,CASSSSLGLLGNEQFF
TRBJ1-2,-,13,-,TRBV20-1,TGCAGTGCTAGTCAGGGGCTCTTCTATGGCTACACCTTC,CSASQGLFYGYTF
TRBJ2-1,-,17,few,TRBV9,TGTGCCAGCAGCGATCCGTTTCCCGACGGCCCAATAGATGAGCAGTTCTTC,CASSDPFPDGPIDEQFF
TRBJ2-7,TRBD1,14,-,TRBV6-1,TGTGCCAGCAGTAACCGGGACAGGATATCCGAGCAGTACTTC,CASSNRDRISEQYF
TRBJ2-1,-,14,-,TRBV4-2,TGTGCCAGCGGCCAAGATCGGGCTAACAATGAGCAGTTCTTC,CASGQDRANNEQFF
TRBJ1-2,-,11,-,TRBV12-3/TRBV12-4,TGTAGCGCCGGGGGGGATGATGGCTACACCTTC,CSAGGDDGYTF
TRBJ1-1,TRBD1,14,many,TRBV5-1,TGTGCCAGCAGTTCCGGACAGGGGAACACTGAAGCTTTCTTT,CASSSGQGNTEAFF
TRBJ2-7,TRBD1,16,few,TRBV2,TGTGCCAGCAGTGAAGCGACAGGGGGCAACTCCTACGAGCAGTACTTC,CASSEATGGNSYEQYF
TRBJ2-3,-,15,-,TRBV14,TGTGCCAGCAGCTACCGGGCTTTGGGTCGGGATACGCAGTATTTT,CASSYRALGRDTQYF
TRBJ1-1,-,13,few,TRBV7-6,TGTGCCAGCAGCGGCAGGCGCAACACTGAAGCTTTCTTT,CASSGRRNTEAFF
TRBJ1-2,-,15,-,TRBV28,TGTGCCAGCAGTTTAGGGGGTGGAACAGTCTATGGCTACACCTTC,CASSLGGGTVYGYTF
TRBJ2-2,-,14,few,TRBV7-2,TGTGCCAGCAGCATGAGGGAGTACACCGGGGAGCTGTTTTTT,CASSMREYTGELFF
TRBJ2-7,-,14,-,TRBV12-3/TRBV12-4,TGTGCCAGCAGTTTAAGTGACTCCCCCTACGAGCAGTACTTC,CASSLSDSPYEQYF
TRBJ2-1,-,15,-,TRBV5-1,TGCGCCAGCAGCTTGGCCGTCAGGCGATCCAATGAGCAGTTCTTC,CASSLAVRRSNEQFF
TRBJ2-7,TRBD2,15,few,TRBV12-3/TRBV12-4,TGTGCCAGCAGTCTTTGGACTAGCGGTTCTTGGGAGCAGTACTTC,CASSLWTSGSWEQYF
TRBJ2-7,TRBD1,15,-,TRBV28,TGTGCCAGCAGTTTCCAGCAGGAAAATGACAGGGGGCTGTACTTC,CASSFQQENDRGLYF
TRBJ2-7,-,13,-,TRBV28,TGTGCCAGCCAGCGTGGAGGGACGGGCGAGCAGTACTTC,CASQRGGTGEQYF
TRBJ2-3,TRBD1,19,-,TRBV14,TGTGCCAGCAATCACAGGGGGACGACTCGAGGTTTTAGCACAGATACGCAGTATTTT,CASNHRGTTRGFSTDTQYF
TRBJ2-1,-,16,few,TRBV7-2,TGTGCCAGCAGCTTAGGGTCCGGAGGAGGCTACAATGAGCAGTTCTTC,CASSLGSGGGYNEQFF
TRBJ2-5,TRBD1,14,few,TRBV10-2,TGCGCCAGCAGTGGGGAAGGGGGCAGAGAGACCCAGTACTTC,CASSGEGGRETQYF
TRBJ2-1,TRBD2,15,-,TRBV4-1,TGCGCCAGCATCGGAGCGGGAGGCACCTACAATGGGCAGTTCTTC,CASIGAGGTYNGQFF
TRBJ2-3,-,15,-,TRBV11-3,TGTGCCAGCAGCTTCCGGTTGTTAGTCACAGATACGCAGTATTTT,CASSFRLLVTDTQYF
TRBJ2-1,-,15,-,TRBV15,TGTGCCACCAGCAGGAAACGTGCCTCCTACAATGAGCAGTTCTTC,CATSRKRASYNEQFF
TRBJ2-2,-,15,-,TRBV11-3,TGTGCCAGCAGCTTAAGGGAGTCGAACACCGGGGAGCTGTTTTTT,CASSLRESNTGELFF
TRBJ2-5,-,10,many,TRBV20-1,TGCAGTGCTATTCGTGGAGAGCAGTACTTC,CSAIRGEQYF
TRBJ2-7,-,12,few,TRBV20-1,TGCAGTGCTAGAGATATGGGTTACGAGCAGTACTTC,CSARDMGYEQYF
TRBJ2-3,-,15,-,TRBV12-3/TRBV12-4,TGTGCCAGCAGAAGTAGGGGGGCGAGCACAGATACGCAGTATTTT,CASRSRGASTDTQYF
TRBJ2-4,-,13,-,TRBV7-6,TGTGCCAGCAGCTCGAGGGGGGACGGCGTAAAGTACTTC,CASSSRGDGVKYF
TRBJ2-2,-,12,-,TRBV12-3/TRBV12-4,TGTGCCAGCGGGGGGAACACCGGGGAGCTGTTTTTT,CASGGNTGELFF
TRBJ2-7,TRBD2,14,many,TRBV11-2,TGTGCCAGCAGCTTATTGGCTAGCGGCTACGAGCAGTACTTC,CASSLLASGYEQYF
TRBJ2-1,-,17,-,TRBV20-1,TGCAGTGCTAGAGCAAGTAGTGGTAGCGGATCCTACAATGAGCAGTTCTTC,CSARASSGSGSYNEQFF
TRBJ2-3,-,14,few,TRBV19,TGTGCCAGTAGCAGGGCAGGGGGCACAGATACGCAGTATTTT,CASSRAGGTDTQYF
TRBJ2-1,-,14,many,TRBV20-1,TGCAGTGCTGAACTAGCTTCATCCTACAATGAGCAGTTCTTC,CSAELASSYNEQFF
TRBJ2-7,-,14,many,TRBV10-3,TGTGCCATCAGAGGCTCTTTACAGGGTTACGAGCAGTACTTC,CAIRGSLQGYEQYF
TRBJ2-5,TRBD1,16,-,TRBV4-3,TGCGCCAGCAGCCAAGACAGGGGGCTCAACCAAGAGACCCAGTACTTC,CASSQDRGLNQETQYF
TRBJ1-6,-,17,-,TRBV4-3,TGCGCCAGCAGCCAAGAGTTAAAGAGCTCCTATAATTCACCCCTCCACTTT,CASSQELKSSYNSPLHF
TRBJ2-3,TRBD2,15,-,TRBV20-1,TGCAGTGCTCTTGTCGGGACTAGAGTCCCAGATACGCAGTATTTT,CSALVGTRVPDTQYF
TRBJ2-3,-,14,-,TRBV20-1,TGCAGTGCTAGGCACAGCCCGGGGTCAGATACGCAGTATTTT,CSARHSPGSDTQYF
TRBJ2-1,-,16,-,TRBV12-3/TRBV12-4,TGTGTCAGCAGTCATCGCGGGATCAGCTCCTACAATGAGCAGTTCTTC,CVSSHRGISSYNEQFF
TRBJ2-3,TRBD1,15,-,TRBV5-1,TGCGCCAGCAGCCAGGGACAGACTAACACAGATACGCAGTATTTT,CASSQGQTNTDTQYF
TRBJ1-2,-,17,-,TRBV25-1,TGTGCCAGCAGTGAACGGATCGGGCGGGGACCGTACTATGGCTACACCTTC,CASSERIGRGPYYGYTF
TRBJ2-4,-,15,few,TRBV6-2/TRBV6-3,TGTGCCAGCAGTTACTTTGGTAGAGCCAAAAACATTCAGTACTTC,CASSYFGRAKNIQYF
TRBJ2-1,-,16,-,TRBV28,TGTGCCAGCAGTTCTGCCCAGGGACGGTCCCCCAATGAGCAGTTCTTC,CASSSAQGRSPNEQFF
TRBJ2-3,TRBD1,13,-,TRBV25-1,TGTGCCAGCCAGGACAGGGAAACAGATACGCAGTATTTT,CASQDRETDTQYF
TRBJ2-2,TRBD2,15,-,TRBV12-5,TGTGCTAGTACGGGGGGGAGCGGGAACACCGGGGAGCTGTTTTTT,CASTGGSGNTGELFF
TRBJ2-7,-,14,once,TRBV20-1,TGCAGTGCTAGGAGGGCCGAACTAGTCGACGAGCAGTACTTC,CSARRAELVDEQYF